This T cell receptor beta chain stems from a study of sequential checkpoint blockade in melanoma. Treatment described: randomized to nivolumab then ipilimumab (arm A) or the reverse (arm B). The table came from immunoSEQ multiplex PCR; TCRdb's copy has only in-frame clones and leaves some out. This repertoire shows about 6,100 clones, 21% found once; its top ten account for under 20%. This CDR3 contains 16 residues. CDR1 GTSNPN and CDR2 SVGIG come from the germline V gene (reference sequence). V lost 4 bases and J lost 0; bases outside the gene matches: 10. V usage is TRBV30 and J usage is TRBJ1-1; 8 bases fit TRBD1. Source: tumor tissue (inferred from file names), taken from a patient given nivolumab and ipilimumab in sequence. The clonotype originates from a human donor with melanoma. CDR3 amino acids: CAWTGGAVRMNTEAFF. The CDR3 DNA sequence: TGTGCCTGGACAGGGGGCGCGGTTAGGATGAACACTGAAGCTTTCTTT.